These T cell receptor beta chains were read from a single sample in a study of blood T cell repertoires in COVID-19. The table came from immunoSEQ multiplex PCR; TCRdb's copy has only in-frame clones and leaves some out. The sample lists a few hundred thousand clones, 80% to 90% occurring once. Specimen: PBMCs or T cells enriched from blood (not recorded which). These receptor sequences come from a man aged 18 to 30 who had recovered from COVID-19. Each CDR3 is given with its conserved first and last residue. D genes are given only for firm matches. Part of the rows lack a size; the others show once, few, many or a class for expanded clones.

J	V	D	size	CDR3	DNA
TRBJ1-2	TRBV29-1	.	.	CSVAFGGKDGYTF	TGCAGCGTTGCATTCGGGGGTAAGGATGGCTACACCTTC
TRBJ2-7	TRBV6-4	TRBD1	.	CASSQDRVGEQYF	TGTGCCAGCAGCCAGGACAGGGTCGGCGAGCAGTACTTC
TRBJ1-2	TRBV12-5	TRBD1	.	CASGTDRGGSGYTF	TGTGCTAGTGGAACGGACAGGGGGGGCTCCGGCTACACCTTC
TRBJ1-1	TRBV7-3	.	once	CASSLGGATEAFF	TGTGCCAGCAGCTTAGGTGGGGCGACTGAAGCTTTCTTT
TRBJ1-2	TRBV3-1/TRBV3-2	.	.	CASSWAAGNYGYTF	TGTGCCAGCAGCTGGGCCGCTGGTAACTATGGCTACACCTTC
TRBJ1-1	TRBV12-3/TRBV12-4	.	.	CASRWSTEAFF	TGTGCCAGCAGATGGAGTACTGAAGCTTTCTTT
TRBJ2-7	TRBV7-7	TRBD2	.	CASSPVGGRSEEQYF	TGTGCCAGCAGCCCCGTGGGCGGGAGGAGCGAAGAGCAGTACTTC
TRBJ1-2	TRBV4-1	.	.	CASSQEGRTVSYGYTF	TGCGCCAGCAGCCAAGAAGGAAGGACAGTCTCGTATGGCTACACCTTC
TRBJ2-1	TRBV18	TRBD2	.	CASSLSGGASYNEQFF	TGTGCCAGCTCCCTTAGCGGGGGGGCGTCCTACAATGAGCAGTTCTTC
TRBJ2-2	TRBV6-2/TRBV6-3	TRBD2	.	CASSYNSGRGNTGELFF	TGTGCCAGCAGTTATAATAGCGGGAGGGGGAACACCGGGGAGCTGTTTTTT
TRBJ1-2	TRBV29-1	TRBD1	.	CSVTTGFYGYTF	TGCAGCGTTACGACAGGGTTCTATGGCTACACCTTC
TRBJ2-5	TRBV3-1/TRBV3-2	TRBD2	once	CASSHVTSGGADETQYF	TGTGCCAGCAGCCACGTTACTAGCGGGGGGGCGGATGAGACCCAGTACTTC
TRBJ1-2	TRBV28	TRBD1	.	CASKPGQGGYGYTF	TGTGCCTCGAAGCCGGGACAGGGAGGCTATGGCTACACCTTC
TRBJ1-4	TRBV7-2	.	once	CASSSPPGGEKLFF	TGTGCCAGCAGCTCCCCTCCGGGAGGTGAAAAACTGTTTTTT
TRBJ2-7	TRBV15	TRBD2	.	CATRGLDGYEQYF	TGTGCCACCAGGGGACTAGACGGGTACGAGCAGTACTTC
TRBJ2-5	TRBV13	.	.	CASSKRTRGAPETQYF	TGTGCCAGCAGCAAGAGAACCAGGGGGGCCCCAGAGACCCAGTACTTC
TRBJ2-7	TRBV9	.	few	CASSPRLSYEQYF	TGTGCCAGCAGCCCCCGACTGAGCTACGAGCAGTACTTC
TRBJ2-1	TRBV27	TRBD2	.	CASSLSGGGATLRYNEQFF	TGTGCCAGCAGTTTATCGGGCGGGGGGGCCACCTTGAGATACAATGAGCAGTTCTTC
TRBJ2-3	TRBV9	.	.	CASSVDRTDTQYF	TGTGCCAGCAGCGTCGACAGGACAGATACGCAGTATTTT
TRBJ1-1	TRBV5-4	.	.	CASSLGGIHTEAFF	TGTGCCAGCAGCTTGGGAGGGATTCACACTGAAGCTTTCTTT
TRBJ1-2	TRBV28	TRBD1	.	CASSPQGINGYTF	TGTGCCAGCAGTCCACAGGGGATAAATGGCTACACCTTC
TRBJ2-7	TRBV10-3	.	.	CAITQDNYEQYF	TGTGCCATCACCCAAGACAACTACGAGCAGTACTTC
TRBJ1-5	TRBV4-2	.	.	CASSQVGEGGNQPQHF	TGTGCCAGCAGCCAAGTCGGGGAAGGTGGCAATCAGCCCCAGCATTTT
TRBJ1-1	TRBV5-1	TRBD1	.	CASSWEGQGSGAFF	TGCGCCAGCAGCTGGGAGGGACAGGGGTCAGGAGCTTTCTTT
TRBJ2-3	TRBV25-1	TRBD1	.	CASSELGTGGHDTQYF	TGTGCCAGCAGTGAATTGGGGACAGGGGGCCACGATACGCAGTATTTT
TRBJ1-6	TRBV12-3/TRBV12-4	.	once	CASSLDSRLHF	TGTGCCAGCAGTTTAGACAGTAGGCTCCACTTT
TRBJ1-4	TRBV5-4	.	.	CASSRGLGEKLFF	TGTGCCAGCAGCCGGGGTTTAGGAGAAAAACTGTTTTTT
TRBJ1-2	TRBV19	TRBD1	.	CASSKASGTGVYGYTF	TGTGCCAGTAGTAAAGCCTCCGGGACAGGGGTCTATGGCTACACCTTC
TRBJ1-1	TRBV4-1	.	.	CASSQVGGVNTEAFF	TGCGCCAGCAGCCAAGTTGGGGGGGTGAACACTGAAGCTTTCTTT
TRBJ1-4	TRBV15	TRBD1	.	CATSSRSGTGNEKLFF	TGTGCCACCAGCAGCCGATCCGGGACAGGGAATGAAAAACTGTTTTTT
TRBJ2-3	TRBV6-5	TRBD2	.	CASRVLAGGTDTQYF	TGTGCCAGCAGGGTCCTAGCGGGAGGCACAGATACGCAGTATTTT
TRBJ2-5	TRBV20-1	.	once	CSASSGYVAETQYF	TGCAGTGCTAGTTCTGGTTATGTCGCGGAGACCCAGTACTTC
TRBJ2-3	TRBV5-1	TRBD2	.	CASSLWASGKDTQYF	TGCGCCAGCAGCTTGTGGGCTAGCGGGAAGGATACGCAGTATTTT
TRBJ2-2	TRBV9	.	.	CASRAGSNTGELFF	TGTGCCAGCAGGGCAGGATCGAACACCGGGGAGCTGTTTTTT
TRBJ2-7	TRBV4-1	TRBD1	.	CASSLGQGDYEQYF	TGCGCCAGCAGCCTGGGACAGGGGGATTACGAGCAGTACTTC
TRBJ1-5	TRBV6-5	.	.	CASSSLRVSSNQPQHF	TGTGCCAGCAGTTCCCTCAGGGTGTCGAGCAATCAGCCCCAGCATTTT
TRBJ2-5	TRBV10-3	TRBD1	.	CAIRVQGAETQYF	TGTGCCATCAGGGTACAGGGGGCAGAGACCCAGTACTTC
TRBJ2-7	TRBV5-6	.	.	CASSPVPRYEQYF	TGTGCCAGCAGCCCCGTTCCCAGATACGAGCAGTACTTC
TRBJ2-1	TRBV19	TRBD1	.	CATSRGLEQFF	TGTGCCACTTCAAGGGGGCTCGAGCAGTTCTTC
TRBJ2-7	TRBV19	TRBD2	once	CASSEGLAGAGPYEQYF	TGTGCCAGTAGTGAGGGACTAGCGGGAGCAGGCCCCTACGAGCAGTACTTC
TRBJ2-3	TRBV27	.	.	CASNSGTDTQYF	TGTGCCAGCAATTCGGGCACAGATACGCAGTATTTT
TRBJ1-5	TRBV28	TRBD1	.	CASSLSGDRGNQPQHF	TGTGCCAGCAGTTTAAGTGGGGACAGGGGCAATCAGCCCCAGCATTTT
TRBJ1-2	TRBV5-1	TRBD1	.	CASSLGDRVNYGYTF	TGCGCCAGCAGCTTGGGAGACAGGGTTAACTATGGCTACACCTTC
TRBJ1-6	TRBV10-2	.	.	CASSDEKQYNSPLHF	TGCGCCAGCAGTGATGAAAAGCAATATAATTCACCCCTCCACTTT
TRBJ2-7	TRBV27	TRBD2	.	CASRATGTSGGGNSYEQYF	TGTGCCAGCAGAGCTACCGGGACTAGCGGAGGCGGGAACTCCTACGAGCAGTACTTC
TRBJ1-2	TRBV2	.	.	CASSQNRDNGYTF	TGTGCCAGCAGTCAAAACCGGGATAATGGCTACACCTTC
TRBJ1-2	TRBV29-1	.	.	CSVEAHGYTF	TGCAGCGTTGAGGCTCACGGCTACACCTTC
TRBJ2-1	TRBV28	.	.	CASRVGDSYNEQFF	TGTGCCAGCAGGGTAGGGGACTCCTACAATGAGCAGTTCTTC
TRBJ2-1	TRBV3-1/TRBV3-2	.	.	CASSRNPLNEQFF	TGTGCCAGCTCTAGGAACCCACTCAATGAGCAGTTCTTC
TRBJ2-7	TRBV7-9	.	once	CASSWTASSDEQYF	TGTGCCAGCAGCTGGACAGCGTCCTCGGACGAGCAGTACTTC
TRBJ1-1	TRBV28	.	.	CASSSSGRLNTEAFF	TGTGCCAGCAGTTCCTCCGGGAGACTGAACACTGAAGCTTTCTTT
TRBJ2-3	TRBV5-1	.	.	CASSFGPYTDTQYF	TGCGCCAGCAGCTTCGGTCCTTACACAGATACGCAGTATTTT
TRBJ2-3	TRBV9	.	.	CASSGEGGTQYF	TGTGCCAGCAGCGGCGAGGGTGGTACGCAGTATTTT